The 29 T cell receptor beta chains presented below share a single source sample, sequenced in a study of T-cell reconstitution after alpha-beta-depleted transplantation in children. During its preparation, the TCRbeta library received unique molecular identifiers. TCRdb reanalysed the PCR reads using MiXCR and keeps one entry per CDR3 protein. The sample has around 240,000 distinct CDR3 sequences; under 9.5% are singletons. The material sequenced was PBMCs, mostly from graft donor cells, taken 180 days after TCRalphabeta/CD19-depleted stem cell transplant. The receptor source for this set is a male patient aged 10 to 17 who had a stem cell transplant for acute lymphoblastic leukemia, so the T cells may come from the graft donor.

This clonotype was observed at least ten times. The chain links TRBV7-6 to TRBJ2-7; maybe TRBD2 (6 bases). The CDR3 consists of 12 residues. Germline CDR1 and CDR2: SGHVS and FNYEAQ. This CDR3 is CAYPPHSGEQYF. In DNA form, the CDR3 reads TGTGCTTATCCCCCCCATAGCGGCGAGCAGTACTTC.

This clonotype was observed many times. This chain links TRBV12-3 or TRBV12-4 with TRBJ2-7; 11 nucleotides match TRBD1. Losses at the gene ends were 7 bases for V and 6 bases for J; bases not matched to a gene: 8. The CDR3 spans 14 residues. The CDR3, as DNA: TGTGCCAGCATCCGGACAGGGGGCCTCCCCGAGCAGTACTTC. It translates to CASIRTGGLPEQYF.

The chain has TRBV19 and TRBJ2-1; 7 bases match TRBD1. Germline loops: CDR1 LNHDA, CDR2 SQIVND (reference sequence). The ends lost 6 bases at V and 9 bases at J; junction bases unmatched: 2. The CDR3 length is 11 residues. CDR3 sequence (DNA): TGTGCCAGTAGAACAGGGGTTGAGCAGTTCTTC. It is translated as CASRTGVEQFF.

In its sample, this clonotype was seen a few times. The chain has TRBV10-3 and TRBJ2-3; D tentatively reads TRBD1 or TRBD2 (5 bases each). With 3 bases removed from V and 1 base from J, the gap between germline ends came to 11 bases. The CDR3 contains 15 residues. Germline CDR1 ENHRY, CDR2 SYGVKD. The DNA for the CDR3 is TGTGCCATCAGTGACACTAGAGGGGGCACAGATACGCAGTATTTT. Amino acids: CAISDTRGGTDTQYF.

This clonotype was observed many times. V gene TRBV3-1 combines with J gene TRBJ2-3; D gene unclear. V lost 2 bases and J 5 bases, leaving 5 bases between the germline ends. The CDR3 consists of 12 residues. In germline, CDR1 is LGHDT, CDR2 YNNKEL (reference sequence). CDR3 loop: CASSQLQDTQYF. CDR3 nucleotides: TGTGCCAGCAGCCAACTTCAAGATACGCAGTATTTT.

The sample holds many counts of this clonotype. The chain has TRBV4-1 and TRBJ2-1; no clear D gene. This CDR3 is 13 amino acids long. Trimming removed 1 base from V and 7 bases from J, with 8 bases in between. Per germline, CDR1 MGHRA and CDR2 YSYEKL. CDR3 sequence (DNA): TGCGCCAGCAGCCAAGTTGGGCAGAATGAGCAGTTCTTC. This sequence encodes CASSQVGQNEQFF.

Remarks on this clonotype: One end of the junction is discordant with germline, which a read error may explain. V gene TRBV12-3 or TRBV12-4 combines with J gene TRBJ2-5, with D tentatively TRBD1 (5 bases). This CDR3 has 12 amino acids. CDR3: CDSNTGQETQYF. The CDR3, as DNA: TGTGACAGCAACACAGGTCAAGAGACCCAGTACTTC.

This clonotype was seen at least ten times. This chain uses TRBV20-1 with TRBJ2-4, with 10 bases fitting TRBD1. Losses at the gene ends were 1 base for V and 0 bases for J; bases not matched to a gene: 9. Germline CDR1 reads DFQATT; CDR2 reads SNEGSKA (reference sequence). This CDR3 comprises 18 residues. The CDR3 region is CSARAYDRGLIAKNIQYF. The CDR3, as DNA: TGCAGTGCTAGAGCCTATGACAGGGGGCTGATAGCCAAAAACATTCAGTACTTC.

This clonotype occurred many times. V usage is TRBV5-5 and J usage is TRBJ1-3; D possibly corresponds to TRBD1 (5 bases). Germline CDR1 SGHKS, CDR2 YYEKEE (reference sequence). Trimming took 4 bases from V and 9 from J, leaving 17 bases between them. The CDR3 is made up of 14 amino acids. The chain's CDR3 is CASSPGPLGPTIYF. The CDR3 coding sequence is TGTGCCAGCAGCCCGGGACCCCTTGGACCCACCATATATTTT.

This clonotype was seen many times. The CDR3 nucleotides read TGTGCCAGCAGTCGTGACAGGGTCGTCAATCAGCCCCAGCATTTT. Protein: CASSRDRVVNQPQHF. J is TRBJ1-5 and V is TRBV12-3 or TRBV12-4; 7 bases line up with TRBD1. This CDR3 spans 15 amino acids. The J segment lost 3 bases and the V segment lost 5 bases, leaving 7 bases of the junction unmatched.

This clonotype was picked up many times. The chain employs TRBV7-6 and TRBJ2-7; tentative D call: TRBD1 (5 bases). Trimming removed 1 base at V and 0 bases at J, with 10 bases between. This CDR3 is built from 15 residues. CDR1 is SGHVS and CDR2 is FNYEAQ in the germline V gene. The CDR3, as DNA: TGTGCCAGCAGCTTAGGTTACGACAGCTCCTACGAGCAGTACTTC. Amino acids: CASSLGYDSSYEQYF.

This clonotype was counted many times. The chain carries TRBV4-3 and TRBJ1-2, with TRBD1 matching 9 bases. V trimming: 3 bases; J trimming: 4 bases; junction bases outside the gene matches: 12. Germline lookup yields CDR1 LGHNA and CDR2 YSLEER. The CDR3 runs 17 residues. The CDR3 loop is CASSQSNRDRAPYGYTF. The DNA for the CDR3 is TGCGCCAGCAGCCAGAGTAACCGGGACAGGGCCCCCTATGGCTACACCTTC.

This clonotype has ten or more counts. The genes are TRBV5-1 and TRBJ2-7, with a tentative D call TRBD1 (5 bases). V lost 3 bases to trimming and J lost 2 bases, with 18 bases between them. The germline V gene has CDR1 SGHRS and CDR2 YFSETQ. CDR3 length: 16 amino acids. The CDR3 nucleotides are TGCGCCAGCAGCTGGGGCCCCAGGGCCCGAACCTACGAGCAGTACTTC. This sequence encodes CASSWGPRARTYEQYF.

This clonotype was picked up many times. The V call is TRBV24-1, the J call TRBJ2-6; no definite D call. Germline lookup yields CDR1 KGHDR and CDR2 SFDVKD. Between the trimmed V and J ends, which lost 2 bases and 2 bases, there was a span of 6 bases. The CDR3 loop spans 15 amino acids. CDR3 DNA sequence: TGTGCCACCAGTGATTGGGGTACTGGGGCCAACGTCCTGACTTTC. Protein sequence: CATSDWGTGANVLTF.

The chain is built from TRBV7-9 and TRBJ2-2; TRBD1 matches at 7 bases. The V segment lost 5 bases and the J segment 9 bases; nucleotides outside the gene matches: 9. Germline lookup yields CDR1 SEHNR and CDR2 FQNEAQ (reference sequence). This CDR3 is built from 14 residues. Written as DNA, the CDR3 is TGTGCCAGCAGCCACGACAGGGAAAAACGGGAGCTGTTTTTT. Its translation: CASSHDREKRELFF.

At least ten counts were recorded for this clonotype. V and J are TRBV20-1 and TRBJ2-7; 12 nucleotides align to TRBD2. CDR3 size: 15 residues. The trim removed 6 bases at V and 4 bases at J, leaving 10 bases unmatched. The V gene's germline CDR1 is DFQATT and CDR2 SNEGSKA (reference sequence). CDR3 amino acids: CSALPSGRAGYEQYF. For the CDR3, the DNA is TGCAGTGCCCTCCCTAGCGGGAGGGCCGGTTACGAGCAGTACTTC.

This clonotype has ten or more counts. The gene calls are TRBV15 and TRBJ2-5; TRBD1 might be the D (5 bases). The CDR3 covers 14 residues. Germline V gives CDR1 LNHNV, CDR2 YYDKDF (reference sequence). V gave up 3 bases and J gave up 1 base, with 9 bases separating them. CDR3 region: CATSSLGVQETQYF. The CDR3 DNA reads TGTGCCACCAGCAGTTTAGGGGTCCAAGAGACCCAGTACTTC.

This clonotype has ten or more counts. The V and J genes are TRBV20-1 and TRBJ1-5; D unclear. Trimming removed 0 bases at V and 5 bases at J, with 5 bases between. This CDR3 region has 12 residues. The germline CDR1 and CDR2 sequences are DFQATT and SNEGSKA (reference sequence). The chain's CDR3 is CSARDGDQPQHF. In nucleotides, the CDR3 is TGCAGTGCTAGAGACGGGGATCAGCCCCAGCATTTT.

The chain employs TRBV10-2 and TRBJ2-1; D is undetermined. The length of the CDR3 is 13 residues. Germline V gene sequence: CDR1 WSHSY, CDR2 SAAADI. The ends were cut back, 6 bases at V and 1 base at J, with 7 bases in the middle. This chain's CDR3 is CASRVPSYNEQFF. The CDR3 nucleotides read TGCGCCAGCAGAGTCCCGTCCTACAATGAGCAGTTCTTC.

The table lists this clonotype with many counts. The chain recombines TRBV2 with TRBJ1-1; the match to TRBD1 covers 11 bases. The CDR3 contains 15 residues. Germline V lookup: CDR1 SNHLY, CDR2 FYNNEI. J gave up 5 bases and V 4 bases, and 6 bases lay outside the gene matches. The CDR3 is CASSGDRGVITEAFF. For the CDR3, the DNA is TGTGCCAGCAGTGGGGACAGGGGGGTAATTACTGAAGCTTTCTTT. Combining the CDR3 with reference TRBV2 and TRBJ1-1 gives the whole variable domain EPEVTQTPSHQVTQMGQEVILRCVPISNHLYFYWYRQILGQKVEFLVSFYNNEISEKSEIFDDQFSVERPDGSNFTLKIRSTKLEDSAMYFCASSGDRGVITEAFFGQGTRLTVV.

As concerns this clonotype: A much more abundant neighbour one base away suggests this may be a read error. V usage is TRBV20-1 and J usage is TRBJ1-1, with 7 bases matching TRBD1. Germline CDR1 DFQATT, CDR2 SNEGSKA (reference sequence). V was clipped by 1 base and J by 6 bases; unmatched bases: 2. This CDR3 has 12 amino acids. CDR3 sequence reads: CSARGGGAEAFF. The CDR3 DNA follows: TGCAGTGCTAGAGGAGGGGGCGCTGAAGCTTTCTTT.

This clonotype came up many times. The gene calls are TRBV6-2 or TRBV6-3 and TRBJ2-7, with D possibly being TRBD2 (6 bases). Germline V lookup: CDR1 MNHEY, CDR2 SVGEGT. The CDR3 loop spans 14 amino acids. V was cut by 2 bases and J by 5 bases, with 13 bases left in between. The CDR3 DNA follows: TGTGCCAGCAGTTACGGAGGGCCGAGGAACGAGCAGTACTTC. Protein sequence: CASSYGGPRNEQYF.

This clonotype was detected many times. The chain uses TRBV27 and TRBJ2-4; D is possibly TRBD1 (5 bases). CDR3 length equals 15 residues. Germline-derived CDR1 and CDR2 are MNHEY and SMNVEV (reference sequence). V lost 5 bases and J lost 8, with 19 bases in between. CDR3 coding DNA: TGTGCCAGCAGTCTACGTAGGTGGCTAGGGGACATTCAGTACTTC. Amino acids: CASSLRRWLGDIQYF.

This clonotype occurred a few times. CDR3 loop: CASSHPQGPGTSYEQYF. The CDR3 region has the DNA TGTGCCAGCAGCCACCCTCAGGGACCGGGGACATCCTACGAGCAGTACTTC. The J gene is TRBJ2-7, the V gene TRBV6-1, with a possible D match to TRBD1 (6 bases). Trimming pared 6 bases from V and 1 base from J, leaving 22 bases between. The germline gives CDR1 MNHNS, CDR2 SASEGT. This CDR3 has 17 amino acids.

This clonotype has a count of ten or more. The chain is built from TRBV28 and TRBJ2-5; TRBD2 matches 12 bases. This CDR3 is 15 amino acids long. Per germline, CDR1 MDHEN and CDR2 SYDVKM. V shed 4 bases, J shed 6 bases, and the junction held 6 bases outside the gene matches. CDR3 region: CASSSPTSGSQTQYF. The CDR3 DNA sequence: TGTGCCAGCAGTTCCCCGACTAGCGGGAGTCAGACCCAGTACTTC.

This clonotype was counted ten times or more. This chain uses TRBV6-1 with TRBJ1-6; D is ambiguous. V dropped 3 bases and J dropped 5 bases, with 8 bases sitting between them. Germline V gene sequence: CDR1 MNHNS, CDR2 SASEGT. The CDR3 runs 14 residues. The CDR3 DNA reads as TGTGCCAGCAGTGAGGGAAGGGATAATTCACCCCTCCACTTT. Protein sequence: CASSEGRDNSPLHF.

The count of this clonotype is one. A single base separates this from a much larger clone, so it may be a read error. The chain uses TRBV15 and TRBJ1-3, with D possibly being TRBD1 (5 bases). The CDR3 extends over 15 amino acids. V gave up 0 bases and J gave up 6 bases, with 12 bases separating them. CDR1 and CDR2 from the germline V gene are LNHNV and YYDKDF (reference sequence). The DNA for the CDR3 is TGTGCCACCAGCAGAGAGAATGCAGGGACAAACACCATATATTTT. Translating it yields CATSRENAGTNTIYF.

In its sample, this clonotype was seen many times. The chain links TRBV7-9 to TRBJ2-7; 7 bases fit TRBD2. V trimming: 2 bases; J trimming: 2 bases; junction bases outside the gene matches: 6. Germline CDR1 and CDR2: SEHNR and FQNEAQ (reference sequence). This CDR3 is 15 amino acids long. CDR3 region: CASSLQRTRAYEQYF. CDR3 in DNA: TGTGCCAGCAGCTTACAGAGGACTAGGGCCTACGAGCAGTACTTC.

This clonotype was seen a handful of times. The V gene is TRBV7-8, the J gene TRBJ2-7; D not resolved. V was shortened by 3 bases and J by 4 bases, with 13 bases between the two germline ends. CDR1 is SGHVS, CDR2 FQNEAQ, per germline. The length of the CDR3 is 14 residues. CDR3 protein: CASSLWTADYEQYF. The CDR3 DNA reads TGTGCCAGCAGCTTGTGGACCGCGGATTACGAGCAGTACTTC.